These T cell receptor beta chains were read from a single sample in a study of cytomegalovirus exposure and HLA in healthy donors. Data came from immunoSEQ multiplex PCR; TCRdb stores just in-frame clones and leaves some out. The top ten hold roughly 4% of the sample, which has tens of thousands of clones, just under 70% seen once. Sequencing was performed on PBMCs. The origin of the receptors is a woman in her forties or fifties in good health and CMV-seronegative. Each CDR3 is given with its conserved first and last residue. A D gene is named only where the DNA matches it firmly. Clone size is stated in some rows and not others, as once, few, many or a class when expanded.

V: TRBV6-6; D: TRBD1; J: TRBJ2-1; size: few; length: 14; DNA: TGTGCCAGCAGTGCGCGGACAGGCCTCGATGAGCAGTTCTTC; CDR3: CASSARTGLDEQFF
V: TRBV5-1; D: -; J: TRBJ2-1; size: few; length: 14; DNA: TGCGCCAGCAGCTTGGGCCACGGCGGGGATGAGCAGTTCTTC; CDR3: CASSLGHGGDEQFF
V: TRBV27; D: TRBD1; J: TRBJ1-2; size: -; length: 18; DNA: TGTGCCAGCAGTTTATCGATAGGGACCGGGACAGGGAAAGCTGGCTACACCTTC; CDR3: CASSLSIGTGTGKAGYTF
V: TRBV6-6; D: -; J: TRBJ1-2; size: few; length: 13; DNA: TGTGCCAGCAGACAGGGTTCTGGCTATGGCTACACCTTC; CDR3: CASRQGSGYGYTF
V: TRBV7-6; D: TRBD2; J: TRBJ2-1; size: -; length: 16; DNA: TGTGCCAGCAGCCCCCCGGGAGCGGGAGAGGGAAATGAGCAGTTCTTC; CDR3: CASSPPGAGEGNEQFF
V: TRBV6-4; D: TRBD2; J: TRBJ2-1; size: medium-sized; length: 14; DNA: TGTGCCAGCAGTGCTAGCGGGGGGGTCGATGAGCAGTTCTTC; CDR3: CASSASGGVDEQFF
V: TRBV25-1; D: -; J: TRBJ1-5; size: -; length: 15; DNA: TGTGCCAGCAGTTACGGGGGGTCGAGCAATCAGCCCCAGCATTTT; CDR3: CASSYGGSSNQPQHF
V: TRBV29-1; D: -; J: TRBJ2-3; size: -; length: 13; DNA: TGCAGCGTTGATGGAGGCCTCACAGATACGCAGTATTTT; CDR3: CSVDGGLTDTQYF
V: TRBV27; D: -; J: TRBJ2-7; size: -; length: 11; DNA: TGTGCCAGCAGCCCCGGACAGGAGCAGTACTTC; CDR3: CASSPGQEQYF
V: TRBV4-2; D: TRBD1; J: TRBJ1-2; size: -; length: 15; DNA: TGTGCCAGCAGCCATAATACAGGGGGTGACTATGGCTACACCTTC; CDR3: CASSHNTGGDYGYTF
V: TRBV6-5; D: TRBD1; J: TRBJ2-3; size: -; length: 15; DNA: TGTGCCAGCAGGTACCGGGACAGGTACACAGATACGCAGTATTTT; CDR3: CASRYRDRYTDTQYF
V: TRBV25-1; D: -; J: TRBJ2-3; size: -; length: 15; DNA: TGTGCCAGCAGTGATCGGACATCTCGAGAGGATACGCAGTATTTT; CDR3: CASSDRTSREDTQYF
V: TRBV11-2; D: -; J: TRBJ2-7; size: -; length: 15; DNA: TGTGCCAGCAGCTTAGATAGACGGGACTCCTACGAGCAGTACTTC; CDR3: CASSLDRRDSYEQYF
V: TRBV6-1; D: TRBD1; J: TRBJ1-4; size: -; length: 15; DNA: TGTGCCAGCAGTGAAGGACAGGGTTATAATGAAAAACTGTTTTTT; CDR3: CASSEGQGYNEKLFF
V: TRBV19; D: -; J: TRBJ1-1; size: -; length: 12; DNA: TGTGCCAGTAGTACGCAGGGCGGTGAAGCTTTCTTT; CDR3: CASSTQGGEAFF
V: TRBV28; D: -; J: TRBJ2-6; size: -; length: 17; DNA: TGTGCCAGCAGACCTCCAGGTTACCCCTCTGGGGCCAACGTCCTGACTTTC; CDR3: CASRPPGYPSGANVLTF
V: TRBV29-1; D: -; J: TRBJ2-3; size: -; length: 14; DNA: TGCAGCGTTGAGGGCACAGGGACCACAGATACGCAGTATTTT; CDR3: CSVEGTGTTDTQYF
V: TRBV4-2; D: TRBD2; J: TRBJ2-4; size: -; length: 16; DNA: TGTGCCAGCAGCCAAGAAGCGGGGGGGCCCAAAAACATTCAGTACTTC; CDR3: CASSQEAGGPKNIQYF
V: TRBV5-1; D: -; J: TRBJ2-1; size: -; length: 14; DNA: TGCGCCAGCAGCCTTGACAGTCCGAGCAATGAGCAGTTCTTC; CDR3: CASSLDSPSNEQFF
V: TRBV5-1; D: TRBD1; J: TRBJ1-1; size: -; length: 14; DNA: TGCGCCAGCAGCTTACAGGGGGGGAACACTGAAGCTTTCTTT; CDR3: CASSLQGGNTEAFF
V: TRBV19; D: -; J: TRBJ1-1; size: -; length: 11; DNA: TGTGCCAGTAGTACCCGACAGATAGCTTTCTTT; CDR3: CASSTRQIAFF
V: TRBV6-5; D: -; J: TRBJ1-5; size: -; length: 14; DNA: TGTGCCAGCAGTCCCCTCCAGGGCAATCAGCCCCAGCATTTT; CDR3: CASSPLQGNQPQHF
V: TRBV25-1; D: TRBD1; J: TRBJ1-2; size: -; length: 13; DNA: TGTGCCAGCAGCCGGGACAGGGCGTATGGCTACACCTTC; CDR3: CASSRDRAYGYTF
V: TRBV5-1; D: TRBD1; J: TRBJ2-7; size: -; length: 14; DNA: TGCGCCAGCAGCTTGGTTTCAGGGGGCTACGAGCAGTACTTC; CDR3: CASSLVSGGYEQYF
V: TRBV28; D: TRBD1; J: TRBJ1-2; size: -; length: 15; DNA: TGTGCCAGCACCGCGGGGACAGGGTATAACTATGGCTACACCTTC; CDR3: CASTAGTGYNYGYTF
V: TRBV5-1; D: TRBD1; J: TRBJ1-3; size: few; length: 14; DNA: TGCGCCAGCAGCTTGCCAGGGGGCGGAAACACCATATATTTT; CDR3: CASSLPGGGNTIYF
V: TRBV29-1; D: TRBD2; J: TRBJ2-6; size: -; length: 17; DNA: TGCAGCGTTAAGGCTAGCGGCCCATGGTCTGGGGCCAACGTCCTGACTTTC; CDR3: CSVKASGPWSGANVLTF
V: TRBV15; D: TRBD1; J: TRBJ1-1; size: -; length: 14; DNA: TGTGCCACCAGCAGGGACAGGGGAGTTACTGAAGCTTTCTTT; CDR3: CATSRDRGVTEAFF
V: TRBV4-1; D: -; J: TRBJ1-2; size: -; length: 14; DNA: TGCGCCAGCAGCCACCCCTCCGTTATCTATGGCTACACCTTC; CDR3: CASSHPSVIYGYTF
V: TRBV7-9; D: -; J: TRBJ1-5; size: -; length: 14; DNA: TGTGCCAGCAGCGACCCGGGTTACGAGCAGCCCCAGCATTTT; CDR3: CASSDPGYEQPQHF
V: TRBV19; D: -; J: TRBJ1-5; size: -; length: 15; DNA: TGTGCCAGTAGTATAGTCGGTTTGCGGAATCAGCCCCAGCATTTT; CDR3: CASSIVGLRNQPQHF
V: TRBV7-2; D: TRBD2; J: TRBJ2-1; size: -; length: 16; DNA: TGTGCCAGCAACGAAGGCGGGAGTGTCTCCTACAATGAGCAGTTCTTC; CDR3: CASNEGGSVSYNEQFF
V: TRBV23-1; D: TRBD1; J: TRBJ2-6; size: -; length: 17; DNA: TGCGCCAGCGGTGCCCGGGACAGGGTATGCGGGGCCAACGTCCTGACTTTC; CDR3: CASGARDRVCGANVLTF
V: TRBV6-4; D: -; J: TRBJ2-1; size: -; length: 13; DNA: TGTGCCAGCAGTGACTCGTTCGAGGGTGAGCAGTTCTTC; CDR3: CASSDSFEGEQFF
V: TRBV10-2; D: -; J: TRBJ1-5; size: -; length: 12; DNA: TGCGCCAGCACCACAGGGCAGCAGCCCCAGCATTTT; CDR3: CASTTGQQPQHF
V: TRBV7-6; D: -; J: TRBJ1-1; size: -; length: 14; DNA: TGTGCCAGCAGCTTAGTGGGGGAGGGCACTGAAGCTTTCTTT; CDR3: CASSLVGEGTEAFF
V: TRBV5-4; D: -; J: TRBJ1-2; size: -; length: 17; DNA: TGTGCCAGCAGCTTGGGTCAGGGCCAGCGTAGAAACTATGGCTACACCTTC; CDR3: CASSLGQGQRRNYGYTF
V: TRBV5-6; D: -; J: TRBJ1-1; size: few; length: 16; DNA: TGTGCCAGCAGCCCCTCCGTCTGGGGGCAGGACACTGAAGCTTTCTTT; CDR3: CASSPSVWGQDTEAFF
V: TRBV6-5; D: -; J: TRBJ2-7; size: -; length: 14; DNA: TGTGCCAGCAGTACTCGCCGGGACACTTACGAGCAGTACTTC; CDR3: CASSTRRDTYEQYF
V: TRBV29-1; D: -; J: TRBJ1-2; size: -; length: 12; DNA: TGCAGCGTTGTGCGGGGAAACTATGGCTACACCTTC; CDR3: CSVVRGNYGYTF
V: TRBV29-1; D: -; J: TRBJ1-2; size: -; length: 12; DNA: TGCAGCGTTGATCAGTCAACCTATGGCTACACCTTC; CDR3: CSVDQSTYGYTF
V: TRBV6-1; D: TRBD2; J: TRBJ2-7; size: -; length: 16; DNA: TGTGCCAGCAGTGACGCCGGGACTAGCGGATCCTACGAGCAGTACTTC; CDR3: CASSDAGTSGSYEQYF
V: TRBV10-3; D: -; J: TRBJ1-1; size: -; length: 14; DNA: TGTGCCCCAGAGGGGGGGGTAAGGGACACTGAAGCTTTCTTT; CDR3: CAPEGGVRDTEAFF
V: TRBV6-5; D: TRBD1; J: TRBJ1-2; size: -; length: 14; DNA: TGTGCCAGCAGTAAAACAGGGGGCGCCTATGGCTACACCTTC; CDR3: CASSKTGGAYGYTF
V: TRBV5-4; D: -; J: TRBJ1-2; size: -; length: 13; DNA: TGTGCCAGCAGCTTTACAGGGAGGGGAGGCTACACCTTC; CDR3: CASSFTGRGGYTF
V: TRBV29-1; D: TRBD1; J: TRBJ1-1; size: once; length: 14; DNA: TGCAGCGTTAAAGGACAGGGTTTGAACACTGAAGCTTTCTTT; CDR3: CSVKGQGLNTEAFF
V: TRBV28; D: -; J: TRBJ1-4; size: -; length: 15; DNA: TGTGCCAGCAGTCCAGGGTGGTTGACTAATGAAAAACTGTTTTTT; CDR3: CASSPGWLTNEKLFF
V: TRBV29-1; D: -; J: TRBJ1-3; size: -; length: 12; DNA: TGCAGCGTTGTCCAAGCCTCAGGGGAGTACTATTTT; CDR3: CSVVQASGEYYF
V: TRBV29-1; D: -; J: TRBJ1-5; size: -; length: 15; DNA: TGCAGCGTTGTGAAGGATGTGGGGGCCAATCAGCCCCAGCATTTT; CDR3: CSVVKDVGANQPQHF